The 32 T cell receptor beta chains below come from one sample, sequenced in a study of blood T cell repertoires in COVID-19. Here immunoSEQ multiplex PCR was the method, and the copy in TCRdb shows in-frame clones only, minus some. Of 240,000 or so clones listed, approximately 86% are singletons. Sequencing was carried out using PBMCs or T cells enriched from blood (not recorded which). The source is a middle-aged woman with acute COVID-19.

This clone occurred a few times. This CDR3 is also generated by other DNA sequences in the sample. CDR3 DNA sequence: TGTGCCAGCAGCTCCGGACAGGGCCGCTACGAGCAGTACTTC. Protein product: CASSSGQGRYEQYF. The genes are TRBV5-4 and TRBJ2-7; TRBD1 aligns across 8 bases. CDR1 is SGHNT, CDR2 YYREEE, per germline (reference sequence). This CDR3 region has 14 residues. Losses at the gene ends were 3 bases for V and 3 bases for J; bases not matched to a gene: 5.

This clone appeared once. The J gene is TRBJ2-2, the V gene TRBV30; D gene ambiguous. This CDR3 region has 14 residues. Germline assignment: CDR1 GTSNPN and CDR2 SVGIG (reference sequence). The V end was cut by 6 bases, the J end by 0 bases, with 11 bases between. CDR3 region: CACERGPNTGELFF. CDR3 sequence (DNA): TGTGCCTGCGAACGAGGCCCGAACACCGGGGAGCTGTTTTTT.

The V and J genes are TRBV29-1 and TRBJ1-1; D uncertain. Germline V CDR1 and CDR2: SQVTM, ANQGSEA. The CDR3 runs to 14 residues. V lost 3 bases to trimming and J lost 0 bases, with 11 bases between them. CDR3 sequence (DNA): TGCAGCGTTGATCTAAGTCCCATGAACACTGAAGCTTTCTTT. As protein: CSVDLSPMNTEAFF.

The V gene is TRBV10-3, the J gene TRBJ2-7, with TRBD2 matching over 11 bases. The V and J ends lost 8 bases and 7 bases, in that order; junction bases with no gene match: 13. From germline, CDR1 is ENHRY and CDR2 SYGVKD. This CDR3 region has 15 residues. The DNA of the CDR3 is TGTGCCATCCAAAGTACTAGCGGGAGAATGGGGGAGCAGTACTTC. Its translation is CAIQSTSGRMGEQYF.

The J gene is TRBJ2-5, the V gene TRBV5-1; no clear D gene. This CDR3 is 16 amino acids long. Germline-derived CDR1 and CDR2 are SGHRS and YFSETQ. V was cut by 4 bases and J by 2 bases, with 18 bases left in between. The CDR3 spells CASSPGPASAQETQYF. The CDR3 DNA reads as TGCGCCAGCAGCCCAGGCCCCGCGTCGGCACAAGAGACCCAGTACTTC. Based on the CDR3 plus reference TRBV5-1 and TRBJ2-5, the full variable domain is KAGVTQTPRYLIKTRGQQVTLSCSPISGHRSVSWYQQTPGQGLQFLFEYFSETQRNKGNFPGRFSGRQFSNSRSEMNVSTLELGDSALYLCASSPGPASAQETQYFGPGTRLLVL.

The chain combines TRBV20-1 with TRBJ1-5; no reliable D call. V was shortened by 3 bases and J by 6 bases, with 15 bases between the two germline ends. CDR1 is DFQATT, CDR2 SNEGSKA, per germline (reference sequence). CDR3 length: 14 residues. The CDR3 DNA reads as TGCAGTGCTAGTGGGGTAGATAGAGGTCAGCCCCAGCATTTT. It translates to CSASGVDRGQPQHF.

The chain employs TRBV5-1 and TRBJ1-6; 10 bases match TRBD1. The germline V gene encodes CDR1 SGHRS and CDR2 YFSETQ. Losses at the gene ends were 0 bases for V and 9 bases for J; bases not matched to a gene: 0. The CDR3 spans 14 residues. DNA for the CDR3: TGCGCCAGCAGCTTGGGGACAGGGGGTTCACCCCTCCACTTT. Its translation: CASSLGTGGSPLHF.

This chain connects TRBV9 to TRBJ1-2; no firm D call. The CDR3 runs to 13 residues. Trimming took 4 bases from V and 6 from J, leaving 13 bases between them. Germline V lookup: CDR1 SGDLS, CDR2 YYNGEE. For the CDR3, the DNA is TGTGCCAGCAGCACTCCCGCCGGGAATGGCTACACCTTC. Translating gives CASSTPAGNGYTF. The full variable domain, in which reference TRBV9 and TRBJ1-2 provide the parts outside the CDR3, is DSGVTQTPKHLITATGQRVTLRCSPRSGDLSVYWYQQSLDQGLQFLIQYYNGEERAKGNILERFSAQQFPDLHSELNLSSLELGDSALYFCASSTPAGNGYTFGSGTRLTVV.

The rearrangement uses TRBV25-1 and TRBJ1-6; 7 nucleotides agree with TRBD1. Germline trimming cut 1 base from V and 9 bases from J; bases unmatched to any gene: 6. Per the germline V gene, CDR1 is MGHDK and CDR2 is SYGVNS. The CDR3 totals 15 residues. In nucleotides, the CDR3 is TGTGCCAGCAGTGAATTGTCGACAGGGTTTTCACCCCTCCACTTT. As protein: CASSELSTGFSPLHF.

The chain joins TRBV19 to TRBJ1-2; 8 bases map to TRBD1. V dropped 4 bases and J dropped 7; count of bases not matched to a gene: 11. Germline V gene sequence: CDR1 LNHDA, CDR2 SQIVND (reference sequence). This CDR3 region has 15 residues. The CDR3 spells CASSKGQGPTPGYTF. The CDR3 nucleotides are TGTGCCAGTAGTAAAGGACAGGGCCCAACCCCTGGCTACACCTTC.

V is TRBV18 and J is TRBJ2-7, with 10 bases matching TRBD2. Germline-derived CDR1 and CDR2 are KGHSH and LQKENI. J lost 6 bases, V lost 0 bases, and 5 bases had no gene match. The CDR3 length is 15 residues. CDR3 loop: CASSPPEASGSEQYF. CDR3 sequence (DNA): TGTGCCAGCTCACCACCGGAGGCTAGCGGGAGCGAGCAGTACTTC.

The CDR3 is CASRSGTGGDYEQYF. Written as DNA, the CDR3 is TGTGCCAGCAGGTCTGGGACAGGGGGCGACTACGAGCAGTACTTC. The chain combines TRBV6-5 with TRBJ2-7; 12 bases are shared with TRBD1. V was pared by 6 bases and J by 3 bases, with 6 bases of the junction left unmatched. Germline CDR1 is MNHEY and CDR2 is SVGAGI. The CDR3 is made up of 15 amino acids.

This chain connects TRBV9 to TRBJ2-5; 13 bases map to TRBD2. The CDR3 is made up of 21 amino acids. V lost 2 bases to trimming and J lost 4 bases; unmatched junction nucleotides: 20. CDR1 and CDR2 (germline): SGDLS, YYNGEE. CDR3 residues: CASSVSHRTSGRFRRLETQYF. The CDR3 nucleotides are TGTGCCAGCAGCGTCAGCCACCGGACTAGCGGGAGATTTAGGCGGTTAGAGACCCAGTACTTC.

The chain is built from TRBV28 and TRBJ2-4; TRBD1 agrees at 9 bases. V trimming: 6 bases; J trimming: 7 bases; junction bases outside the gene matches: 10. The CDR3 runs 15 residues. Germline CDR1 MDHEN, CDR2 SYDVKM. The CDR3 nucleotides are TGTGCCAGCAGCAAACAGGGGGCGGGTGAGAACATTCAGTACTTC. This codes for CASSKQGAGENIQYF.

The rearrangement uses TRBV2 and TRBJ1-1; D gene ambiguous. The germline V gene encodes CDR1 SNHLY and CDR2 FYNNEI. The CDR3 has 12 residues. V was pared by 1 base and J by 7 bases, with 7 bases between. The CDR3 reads CASSEGGFEAFF. For the CDR3, the DNA is TGTGCCAGCAGTGAAGGTGGCTTTGAAGCTTTCTTT.

The sample holds a few counts of this clone. This chain's CDR3 is CASRRQVAYEQYF. CDR3 DNA: TGTGCCAGCAGACGGCAGGTTGCCTACGAGCAGTACTTC. V gene TRBV2 combines with J gene TRBJ2-7; D is unclear. The CDR3 sequence is 13 residues long. V gave up 6 bases and J gave up 2 bases, with 11 bases separating them. Germline CDR1 reads SNHLY; CDR2 reads FYNNEI.

This rearrangement joins TRBV5-1 to TRBJ2-3; 7 bases align to TRBD2. V dropped 1 base and J dropped 3; count of bases not matched to a gene: 5. The CDR3 is made up of 15 amino acids. CDR1 is SGHRS, CDR2 YFSETQ, per germline. The CDR3: CASSLKRTRTDTQYF. CDR3 DNA sequence: TGCGCCAGCAGCTTGAAACGGACTAGGACAGATACGCAGTATTTT.

The gene calls are TRBV27 and TRBJ1-2; no clear D. CDR1 is MNHEY, CDR2 SMNVEV, per germline (reference sequence). The CDR3 is made up of 11 amino acids. V dropped 9 bases and J dropped 3 bases, with 8 bases sitting between them. The CDR3: CASGPYYGYTF. CDR3 nucleotide sequence: TGTGCCAGTGGGCCATACTATGGCTACACCTTC.

The chain employs TRBV19 and TRBJ2-3; tentative D call: TRBD1 (5 bases). The ends were cut back, 2 bases at V and 0 bases at J, with 12 bases in the middle. Germline lookup yields CDR1 LNHDA and CDR2 SQIVND (reference sequence). This CDR3 is 16 amino acids long. CDR3 region: CASSINLQASTDTQYF. CDR3 bases: TGTGCCAGTAGTATAAATCTACAGGCTAGCACAGATACGCAGTATTTT.

The chain combines TRBV10-3 with TRBJ1-1; D remains unclear. This CDR3 has 14 amino acids. V was shortened by 2 bases and J by 2 bases, with 9 bases between the two germline ends. Germline-derived CDR1 and CDR2 are ENHRY and SYGVKD. The CDR3 bases are TGTGCCATCAGTGAGAAGACTGTAAACACTGAAGCTTTCTTT. The encoded protein is CAISEKTVNTEAFF.

This chain connects TRBV7-3 to TRBJ2-1; TRBD2 matches at 13 bases. The CDR3 length is 17 residues. J was trimmed by 1 base and V by 5 bases; bases with no gene match: 5. Germline lookup yields CDR1 SGHTA and CDR2 FQGTGA. DNA for the CDR3: TGTGCCAGCAGCCCCAGGACTAGCGGGAGTTCCTACAATGAGCAGTTCTTC. It yields the protein CASSPRTSGSSYNEQFF.

The chain is built from TRBV5-6 and TRBJ2-3; the match to TRBD2 covers 10 bases. CDR3 length: 15 residues. Per germline, CDR1 SGHDT and CDR2 YYEEEE. The junction had 4 bases not matched to a gene; V was cut back by 4 bases and J by 2 bases. Here the CDR3 reads CASSHSGRITDTQYF. The CDR3 DNA reads TGTGCCAGCAGCCATAGCGGGAGGATCACAGATACGCAGTATTTT.

The chain links TRBV6-1 to TRBJ2-1; D unclear. Germline values: CDR1 MNHNS, CDR2 SASEGT. V dropped 2 bases and J dropped 0 bases, with 8 bases sitting between them. CDR3 size: 15 residues. The CDR3 region is CASSEQPSSYNEQFF. CDR3 coding DNA: TGTGCCAGCAGTGAACAGCCTAGCTCCTACAATGAGCAGTTCTTC.

The chain uses TRBV19 and TRBJ1-5; D may be TRBD1 (6 bases). V was cut by 8 bases and J by 3 bases, with 11 bases left in between. CDR3 length equals 13 residues. Germline V gives CDR1 LNHDA, CDR2 SQIVND (reference sequence). The CDR3 is CASQGQHNQPQHF. DNA of the CDR3: TGTGCCAGTCAAGGACAGCACAATCAGCCCCAGCATTTT.

The V and J genes are TRBV25-1 and TRBJ2-5, with TRBD1 matching over 8 bases. Unmatched junction bases numbered 6, after V lost 1 base and J lost 2 bases. The CDR3 is 16 residues long. Germline V CDR1 and CDR2: MGHDK, SYGVNS. CDR3 protein: CASSESGRGRQETQYF. The DNA for the CDR3 is TGTGCCAGCAGTGAATCGGGCAGGGGGCGGCAAGAGACCCAGTACTTC. The whole variable domain, filled in from reference TRBV25-1 and TRBJ2-5, reads EADIYQTPRYLVIGTGKKITLECSQTMGHDKMYWYQQDPGMELHLIHYSYGVNSTEKGDLSSESTVSRIRTEHFPLTLESARPSHTSQYLCASSESGRGRQETQYFGPGTRLLVL.

The chain has TRBV11-2 and TRBJ2-7, with 7 positions matching TRBD1. Trimming at V came to 5 bases and at J to 3 bases, leaving 7 bases not matched to a gene. Germline CDR1 reads SGHAT; CDR2 reads FQNNGV. The CDR3 consists of 14 residues. The CDR3 DNA sequence: TGTGCCAGCAGCGCCGGGACAGCTTTCTACGAGCAGTACTTC. Protein sequence: CASSAGTAFYEQYF.

The J gene is TRBJ1-1, the V gene TRBV10-3; D uncertain. Germline loops: CDR1 ENHRY, CDR2 SYGVKD. Trimming took off 0 bases at V and 1 base at J, with 6 bases between the two ends. The CDR3 consists of 14 residues. CDR3 sequence: CAISESGGNTEAFF. CDR3 DNA: TGTGCCATCAGTGAGTCAGGCGGGAACACTGAAGCTTTCTTT.

V usage is TRBV27 and J usage is TRBJ2-3, with 10 bases lining up with TRBD1. Germline CDR1 reads MNHEY; CDR2 reads SMNVEV (reference sequence). The V gene end was trimmed by 3 bases and the J gene end by 1 base; junction bases not matched to a gene: 4. CDR3 length: 16 residues. CDR3 nucleotides: TGTGCCAGCAGTTTCCGAGGGACAGGGGGCACAGATACGCAGTATTTT. Its translation: CASSFRGTGGTDTQYF.

V usage is TRBV5-1 and J usage is TRBJ1-1; 8 positions match TRBD1. The junction had 8 bases not matched to a gene; V was cut back by 4 bases and J by 3 bases. Germline values: CDR1 SGHRS, CDR2 YFSETQ. The CDR3 consists of 15 residues. CDR3 amino acids: CASSETGGDDTEAFF. CDR3 DNA: TGCGCCAGCAGCGAAACAGGGGGGGACGACACTGAAGCTTTCTTT.

This clone was picked up one time. This chain connects TRBV4-2 to TRBJ2-1; D might be TRBD2 (6 bases). Germline CDR1 reads LGHNA; CDR2 reads YNFKEQ. The CDR3 runs to 18 residues. Trimming removed 0 bases at V and 3 bases at J, with 18 bases between. CDR3 sequence (DNA): TGTGCCAGCAGCCAAGAAGGTAGCGGTACGCTTAGCTACAATGAGCAGTTCTTC. Protein sequence: CASSQEGSGTLSYNEQFF.

The CDR3 DNA sequence: TGCGCCAGCAGTGACGCGGGGTCTAGCACAGATACGCAGTATTTT. Translated, it gives CASSDAGSSTDTQYF. The chain couples TRBV10-1 to TRBJ2-3, with D tentatively TRBD2 (6 bases). Germline CDR1 and CDR2: WNHNN and SYGVQD (reference sequence). Trimming left V 3 bases short and J 0 bases short, with 10 bases between. CDR3 size: 15 residues.

This chain connects TRBV5-1 to TRBJ2-1; weak D call: TRBD2 (5 bases). CDR1 is SGHRS, CDR2 YFSETQ, per germline. The CDR3 sequence is 14 residues long. V dropped 2 bases and J dropped 8 bases, with 14 bases sitting between them. The CDR3: CASSFPSREHEQFF. In DNA form, the CDR3 reads TGCGCCAGCAGCTTCCCTAGTAGGGAGCATGAGCAGTTCTTC.